This TCR beta chain was obtained from a study of T cell responses to AZD1222 COVID-19 vaccine. Whole-study results and caveats: Most donors were white British and more were female, and clonal diversity was possibly underestimated.

As to this clone: No antigen is known for it.

Measured with immunoSEQ multiplex PCR; TCRdb has only the in-frame clones, and not every one. This table has some 150,000 clones, about 85% appearing once. The CDR3 contains 18 residues. CDR1 MNHEY and CDR2 SVGEGT come from the germline V gene. The V gene end was trimmed by 1 base and the J gene end by 0 bases; junction bases not matched to a gene: 6. The clonotype originates from an adult in good health. The input for sequencing was peripheral blood, taken on day 0 of AZD1222 vaccination. This rearrangement joins TRBV6-2 or TRBV6-3 to TRBJ2-3; 11 bases line up with TRBD2. CDR3 sequence reads: CASSYLAGGPGSTDTQYF. The CDR3 DNA reads TGTGCCAGCAGTTACTTAGCGGGGGGGCCTGGGAGCACAGATACGCAGTATTTT.